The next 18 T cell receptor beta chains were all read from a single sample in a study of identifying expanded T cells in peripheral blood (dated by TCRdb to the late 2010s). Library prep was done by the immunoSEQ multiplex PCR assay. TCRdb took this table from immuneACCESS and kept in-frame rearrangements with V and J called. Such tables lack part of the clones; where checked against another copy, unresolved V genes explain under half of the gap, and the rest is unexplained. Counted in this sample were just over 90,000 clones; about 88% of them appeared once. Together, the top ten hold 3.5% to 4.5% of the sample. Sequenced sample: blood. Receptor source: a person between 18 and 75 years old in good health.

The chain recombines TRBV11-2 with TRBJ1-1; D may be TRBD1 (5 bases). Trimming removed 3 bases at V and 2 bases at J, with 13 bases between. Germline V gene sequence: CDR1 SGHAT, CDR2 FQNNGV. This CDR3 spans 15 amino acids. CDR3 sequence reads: CASSFTDRLNTEAFF. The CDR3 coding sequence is TGTGCCAGCAGCTTCACCGACAGACTCAACACTGAAGCTTTCTTT. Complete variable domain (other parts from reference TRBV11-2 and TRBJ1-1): EAGVAQSPRYKIIEKRQSVAFWCNPISGHATLYWYQQILGQGPKLLIQFQNNGVVDDSQLPKDRFSAERLKGVDSTLKIQPAKLEDSAVYLCASSFTDRLNTEAFFGQGTRLTVV.

For the CDR3, the DNA is TGTGCCAGCAGCTTGGGACAGGGACTCGCCAAAAACATTCAGTACTTC. Translated: CASSLGQGLAKNIQYF. The chain combines TRBV2 with TRBJ2-4; 9 nucleotides agree with TRBD1. Germline lookup yields CDR1 SNHLY and CDR2 FYNNEI. The CDR3 consists of 16 residues. V dropped 6 bases and J dropped 1; count of bases not matched to a gene: 7.

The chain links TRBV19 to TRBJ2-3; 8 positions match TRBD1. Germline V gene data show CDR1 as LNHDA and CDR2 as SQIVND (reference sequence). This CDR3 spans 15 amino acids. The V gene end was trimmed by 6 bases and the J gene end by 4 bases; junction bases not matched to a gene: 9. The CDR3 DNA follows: TGTGCCAGTAGGCGACCCGGGACAGGATCAGATACGCAGTATTTT. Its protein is CASRRPGTGSDTQYF.

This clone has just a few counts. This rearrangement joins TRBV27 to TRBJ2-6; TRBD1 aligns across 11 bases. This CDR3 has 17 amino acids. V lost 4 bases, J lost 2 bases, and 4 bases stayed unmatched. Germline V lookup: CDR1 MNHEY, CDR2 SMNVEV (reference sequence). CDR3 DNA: TGTGCCAGCAGTTCGGACAGGGGGCTGCCTGGGGCCAACGTCCTGACTTTC. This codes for CASSSDRGLPGANVLTF.

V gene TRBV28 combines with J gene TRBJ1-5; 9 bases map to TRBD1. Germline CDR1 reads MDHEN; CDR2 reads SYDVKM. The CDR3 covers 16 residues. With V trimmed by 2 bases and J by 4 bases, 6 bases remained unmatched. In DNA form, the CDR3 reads TGTGCCAGCAGTTTACATACAGGGGGCGCGAATCAGCCCCAGCATTTT. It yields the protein CASSLHTGGANQPQHF.

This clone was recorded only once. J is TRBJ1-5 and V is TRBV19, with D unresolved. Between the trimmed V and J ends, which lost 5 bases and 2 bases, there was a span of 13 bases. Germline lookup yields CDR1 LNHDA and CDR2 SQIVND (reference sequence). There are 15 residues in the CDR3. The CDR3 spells CASSGRHFGNQPQHF. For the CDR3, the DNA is TGTGCCAGTAGTGGACGACACTTCGGCAATCAGCCCCAGCATTTT.

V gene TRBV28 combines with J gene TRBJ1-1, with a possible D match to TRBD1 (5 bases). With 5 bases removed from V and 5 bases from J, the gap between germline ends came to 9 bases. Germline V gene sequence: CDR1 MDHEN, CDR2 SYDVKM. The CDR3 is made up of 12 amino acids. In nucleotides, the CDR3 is TGTGCCAGCAGTATAAGGGGAACTGAAGCTTTCTTT. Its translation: CASSIRGTEAFF.

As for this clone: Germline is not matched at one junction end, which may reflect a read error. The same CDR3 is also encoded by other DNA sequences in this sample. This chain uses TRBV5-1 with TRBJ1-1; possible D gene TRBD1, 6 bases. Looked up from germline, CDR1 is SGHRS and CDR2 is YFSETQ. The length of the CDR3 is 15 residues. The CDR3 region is CASSLTGTRNTEAFF. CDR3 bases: TGCGCCAGCAGCTTGACTGGGACAAGGAACACTGAGGCTTTCTTT. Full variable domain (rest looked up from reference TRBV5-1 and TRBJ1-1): KAGVTQTPRYLIKTRGQQVTLSCSPISGHRSVSWYQQTPGQGLQFLFEYFSETQRNKGNFPGRFSGRQFSNSRSEMNVSTLELGDSALYLCASSLTGTRNTEAFFGQGTRLTVV.

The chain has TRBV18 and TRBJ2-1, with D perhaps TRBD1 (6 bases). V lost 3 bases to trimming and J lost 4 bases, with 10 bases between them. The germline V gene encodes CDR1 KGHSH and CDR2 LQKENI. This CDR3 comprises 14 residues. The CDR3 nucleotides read TGTGCCAGCTCACCGCCTACAGGGTACAATGAGCAGTTCTTC. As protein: CASSPPTGYNEQFF.

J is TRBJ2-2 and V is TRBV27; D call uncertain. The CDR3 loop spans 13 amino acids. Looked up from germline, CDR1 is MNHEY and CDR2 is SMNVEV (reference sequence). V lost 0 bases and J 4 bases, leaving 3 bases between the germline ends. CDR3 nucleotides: TGTGCCAGCAGTTTATCGTTCACCGGGGAGCTGTTTTTT. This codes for CASSLSFTGELFF.

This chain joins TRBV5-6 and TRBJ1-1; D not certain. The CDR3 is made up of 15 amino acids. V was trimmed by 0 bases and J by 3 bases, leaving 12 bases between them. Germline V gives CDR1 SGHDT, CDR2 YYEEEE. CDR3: CASSLGVVTDTEAFF. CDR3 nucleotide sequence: TGTGCCAGCAGCTTGGGGGTTGTAACCGACACTGAAGCTTTCTTT.

The CDR3 nucleotides read TGTGCCTGGAGTGGCAAAGAGACCCAGTACTTC. Protein product: CAWSGKETQYF. The chain employs TRBV30 and TRBJ2-5, with D hard to call. The CDR3 has 11 residues. The germline V and J ends were trimmed by 1 base and 3 bases, with 3 bases remaining between them. Germline CDR1 is GTSNPN and CDR2 is SVGIG (reference sequence).

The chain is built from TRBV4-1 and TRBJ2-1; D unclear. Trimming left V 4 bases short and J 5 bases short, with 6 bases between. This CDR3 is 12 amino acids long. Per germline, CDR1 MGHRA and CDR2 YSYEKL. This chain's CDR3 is CASSLGNNEQFF. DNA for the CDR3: TGCGCCAGCAGCCTCGGAAACAATGAGCAGTTCTTC.

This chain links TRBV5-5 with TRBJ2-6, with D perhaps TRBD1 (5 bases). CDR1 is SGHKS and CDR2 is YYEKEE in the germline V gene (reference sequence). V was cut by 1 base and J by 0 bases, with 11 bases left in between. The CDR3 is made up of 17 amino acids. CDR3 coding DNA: TGTGCCAGCAGCTTGTGGGGCGGCAGCTCTGGGGCCAACGTCCTGACTTTC. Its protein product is CASSLWGGSSGANVLTF.

In DNA, the CDR3 is TGTGCCACCATGGGAGCGGGACTATACGAGCAGTACTTC. Protein product: CATMGAGLYEQYF. The chain recombines TRBV10-3 with TRBJ2-7; 7 nucleotides match TRBD2. This CDR3 is built from 13 residues. Germline-derived CDR1 and CDR2 are ENHRY and SYGVKD. Unmatched junction bases numbered 10, after V lost 10 bases and J lost 4 bases.

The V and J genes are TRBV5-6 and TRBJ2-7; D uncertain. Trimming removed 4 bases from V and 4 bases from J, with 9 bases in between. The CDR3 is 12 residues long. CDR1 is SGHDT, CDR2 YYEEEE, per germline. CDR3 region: CASSTGVYEQYF. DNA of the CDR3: TGTGCCAGCAGCACTGGGGTGTACGAGCAGTACTTC.

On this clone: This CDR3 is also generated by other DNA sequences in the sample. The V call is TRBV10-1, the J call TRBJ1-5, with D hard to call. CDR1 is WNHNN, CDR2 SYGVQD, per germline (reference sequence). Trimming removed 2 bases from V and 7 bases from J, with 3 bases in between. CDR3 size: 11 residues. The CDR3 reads CASSEGQPQHF. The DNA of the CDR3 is TGCGCCAGCAGTGAGGGGCAGCCCCAGCATTTT.

CDR3: CASSRRGRGREEKLFF. The CDR3 coding sequence is TGTGCCAGCAGCCGCCGAGGTAGAGGGAGGGAAGAAAAACTGTTTTTT. This rearrangement joins TRBV25-1 to TRBJ1-4; the D is unclear. CDR3 length equals 16 residues. CDR1 MGHDK and CDR2 SYGVNS come from the germline V gene. The germline V and J ends were trimmed by 6 bases and 8 bases, with 22 bases remaining between them. Using reference TRBV25-1 and TRBJ1-4 for the parts outside the CDR3, the full variable domain is EADIYQTPRYLVIGTGKKITLECSQTMGHDKMYWYQQDPGMELHLIHYSYGVNSTEKGDLSSESTVSRIRTEHFPLTLESARPSHTSQYLCASSRRGRGREEKLFFGSGTQLSVL.